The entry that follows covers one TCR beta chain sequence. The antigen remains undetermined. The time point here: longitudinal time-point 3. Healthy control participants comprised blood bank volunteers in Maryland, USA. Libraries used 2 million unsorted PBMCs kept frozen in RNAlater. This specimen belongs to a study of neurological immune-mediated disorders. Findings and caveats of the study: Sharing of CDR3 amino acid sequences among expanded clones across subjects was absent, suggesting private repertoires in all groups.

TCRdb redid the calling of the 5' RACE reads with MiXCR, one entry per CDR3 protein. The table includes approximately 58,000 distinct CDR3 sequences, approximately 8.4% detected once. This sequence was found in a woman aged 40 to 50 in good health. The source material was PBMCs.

In DNA, the CDR3 is TGTGCCAGCAGCCACGGACAGGGGACCACTGAAGCTTTCTTT. Its protein product is CASSHGQGTTEAFF. The chain couples TRBV11-3 to TRBJ1-1; 9 bases align to TRBD1. The V gene end was trimmed by 5 bases and the J gene end by 4 bases; junction bases not matched to a gene: 5. CDR3 length: 14 residues. Germline values: CDR1 SGHNT, CDR2 YENEEA.